This T cell receptor beta chain was sequenced in a study of T cells in Graves' hyperthyroidism and ophthalmopathy. Study-level results: A 13 V-J signature model discriminated ophthalmopathy versus stable hyperthyroidism.

Authors of the study amplified TCR beta CDR3 regions from RNA transcripts. Using the HTBI primer set, a first-round RT-PCR was run on the TCR CDR3. One entry per CDR3 protein, called by TCRdb with MiXCR from the multiplex PCR reads. This sample carries about 400,000 distinct CDR3 sequences, more than 15% of them seen once, and the ten largest clones take 7.7%. V lost 0 bases and J lost 0, with 10 bases in between. The CDR3 contains 16 residues. The germline V gene encodes CDR1 SGDLS and CDR2 YYNGEE. A note on this clonotype: What it binds is not known.

The authors took PBMCs from over 8.5 ml fresh peripheral blood. The clonotype was recovered from a woman between 18 and 29 years old with Graves' hyperthyroidism. V is TRBV9 and J is TRBJ1-3, with a weak D call TRBD1 (6 bases). Sequences were obtained from blood. In DNA form, the CDR3 reads TGTGCCAGCAGCGTAGGTGGACAGTTCTCTGGAAACACCATATATTTT. Protein sequence: CASSVGGQFSGNTIYF.